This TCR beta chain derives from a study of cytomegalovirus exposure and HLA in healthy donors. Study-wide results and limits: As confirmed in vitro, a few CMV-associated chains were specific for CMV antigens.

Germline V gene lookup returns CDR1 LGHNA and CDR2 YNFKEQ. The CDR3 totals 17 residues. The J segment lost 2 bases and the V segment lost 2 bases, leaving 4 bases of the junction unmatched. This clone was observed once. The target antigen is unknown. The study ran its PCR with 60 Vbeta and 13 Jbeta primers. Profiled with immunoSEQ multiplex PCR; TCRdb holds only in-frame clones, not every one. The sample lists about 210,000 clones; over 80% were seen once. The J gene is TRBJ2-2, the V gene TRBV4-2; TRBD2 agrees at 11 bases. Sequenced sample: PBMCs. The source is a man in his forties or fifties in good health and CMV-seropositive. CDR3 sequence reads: CASSQLAGGPNTGELFF. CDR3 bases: TGTGCCAGCAGCCAACTAGCGGGAGGCCCTAACACCGGGGAGCTGTTTTTT.